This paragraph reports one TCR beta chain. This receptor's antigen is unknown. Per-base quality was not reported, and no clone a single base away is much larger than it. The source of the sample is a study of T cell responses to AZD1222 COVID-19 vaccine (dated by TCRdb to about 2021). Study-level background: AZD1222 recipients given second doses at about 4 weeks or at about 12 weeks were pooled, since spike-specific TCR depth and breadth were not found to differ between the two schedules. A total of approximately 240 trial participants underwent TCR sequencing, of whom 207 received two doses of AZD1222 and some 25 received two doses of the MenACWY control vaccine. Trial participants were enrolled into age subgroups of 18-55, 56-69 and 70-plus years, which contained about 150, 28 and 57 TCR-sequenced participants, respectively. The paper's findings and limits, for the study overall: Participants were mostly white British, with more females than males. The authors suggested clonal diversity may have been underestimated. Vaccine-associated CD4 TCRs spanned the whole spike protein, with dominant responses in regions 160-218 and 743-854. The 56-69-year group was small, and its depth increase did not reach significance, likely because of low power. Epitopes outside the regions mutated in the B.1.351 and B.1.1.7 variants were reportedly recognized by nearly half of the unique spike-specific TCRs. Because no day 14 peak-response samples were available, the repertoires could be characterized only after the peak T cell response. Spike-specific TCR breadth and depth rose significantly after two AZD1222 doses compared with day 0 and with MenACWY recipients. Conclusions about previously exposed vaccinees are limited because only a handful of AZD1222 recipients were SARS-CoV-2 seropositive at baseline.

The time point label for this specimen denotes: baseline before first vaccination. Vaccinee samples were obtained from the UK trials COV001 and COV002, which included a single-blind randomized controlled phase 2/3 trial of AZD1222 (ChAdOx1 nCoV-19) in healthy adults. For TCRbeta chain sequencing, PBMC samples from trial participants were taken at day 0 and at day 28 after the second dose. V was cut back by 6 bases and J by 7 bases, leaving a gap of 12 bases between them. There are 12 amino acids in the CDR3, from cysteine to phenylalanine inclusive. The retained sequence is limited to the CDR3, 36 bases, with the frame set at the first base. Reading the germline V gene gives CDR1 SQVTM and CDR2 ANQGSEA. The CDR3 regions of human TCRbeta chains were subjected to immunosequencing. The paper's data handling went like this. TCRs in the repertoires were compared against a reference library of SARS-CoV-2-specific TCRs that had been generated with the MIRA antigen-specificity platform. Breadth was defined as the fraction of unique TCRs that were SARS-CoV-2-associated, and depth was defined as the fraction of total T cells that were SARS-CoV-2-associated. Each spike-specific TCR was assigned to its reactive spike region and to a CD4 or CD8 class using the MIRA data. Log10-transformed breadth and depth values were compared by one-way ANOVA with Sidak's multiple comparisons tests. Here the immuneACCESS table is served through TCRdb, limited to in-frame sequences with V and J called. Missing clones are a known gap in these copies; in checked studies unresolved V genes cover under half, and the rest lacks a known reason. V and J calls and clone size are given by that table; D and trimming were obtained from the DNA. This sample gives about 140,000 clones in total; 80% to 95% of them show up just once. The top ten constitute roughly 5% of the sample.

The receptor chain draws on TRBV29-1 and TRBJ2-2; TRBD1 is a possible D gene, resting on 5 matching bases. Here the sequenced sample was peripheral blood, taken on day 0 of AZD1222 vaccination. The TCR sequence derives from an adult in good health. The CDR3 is CSVLTDGGELFF. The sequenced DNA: TGCAGCGTGTTGACAGACGGCGGGGAGCTGTTTTTT.